Listed below are T cell receptor beta chains from one sample, sequenced in a study of blood T cell repertoires in COVID-19. Only in-frame clones appear in the TCRdb table, and some are missing; sequencing was by immunoSEQ multiplex PCR. This sample has fewer than 200,000 clones, with roughly 82% found just once. The sample comprised peripheral blood. The receptors stem from a woman in her 70s with acute or convalescent COVID-19. Each CDR3 is given with its conserved first and last residue. The D gene is left open where the match is weak. Not every row has a clone size; where given, it reads once, few, many or a size class.

TRBJ2-5 TRBV9 TRBD1 . CASSVGRTGGWETQYF TGTGCCAGCAGCGTAGGAAGGACAGGGGGATGGGAGACCCAGTACTTC
TRBJ1-3 TRBV7-6 . once CASSPLFKRGGSWDYGNTIYF TGTGCCAGCAGCCCTCTATTTAAGAGGGGGGGTTCTTGGGATTATGGAAACACCATATATTTT
TRBJ2-7 TRBV28 . . CATSVDPMLYEQYF TGTGCCACTTCGGTAGATCCCATGCTCTACGAGCAGTACTTC
TRBJ2-1 TRBV3-1/TRBV3-2 . . CASSHGDFDEQFF TGTGCCAGCAGCCATGGGGACTTCGACGAGCAGTTCTTC
TRBJ1-1 TRBV28 TRBD1 . CASRVDRVSTEAFF TGTGCCAGCAGGGTGGACAGGGTTAGCACTGAAGCTTTCTTT
TRBJ1-1 TRBV12-3/TRBV12-4 . . CASRNDRSEAFF TGTGCCAGCAGGAATGACAGGTCTGAAGCTTTCTTT
TRBJ2-5 TRBV27 . once CASSPLAGAETQYF TGTGCCAGCAGTCCCCTTGCGGGCGCAGAGACCCAGTACTTC
TRBJ2-5 TRBV7-2 TRBD1 once CASSFYNSGGETQYF TGTGCCAGCAGCTTTTATAATTCAGGGGGAGAGACCCAGTACTTC
TRBJ1-2 TRBV7-2 . . CASSLGQGYGYTF TGTGCCAGCAGCTTAGGTCAGGGATATGGCTACACCTTC
TRBJ1-1 TRBV6-6 . . CASSYSSGDTEAFF TGTGCCAGCAGTTACTCTTCAGGGGACACTGAAGCTTTCTTT
TRBJ2-1 TRBV25-1 TRBD2 . CASSESGLAGADEQFF TGTGCCAGCAGTGAATCCGGACTAGCGGGAGCGGATGAGCAGTTCTTC
TRBJ2-5 TRBV7-2 . . CASSSMPIPGETQYF TGTGCCAGCAGCTCAATGCCTATCCCAGGAGAGACCCAGTACTTC
TRBJ1-1 TRBV5-1 . . CASSLGGGTEAFF TGCGCCAGCAGCTTGGGTGGAGGGACTGAAGCTTTCTTT
TRBJ2-4 TRBV7-9 . . CASSPKLRGGWNIQYF TGTGCCAGCAGCCCCAAGCTCAGGGGAGGGTGGAACATTCAGTACTTC
TRBJ2-7 TRBV11-2 . . CASSLTVRGGTYEQYF TGTGCCAGCAGCTTAACGGTCCGAGGCGGGACCTACGAGCAGTACTTC
TRBJ2-5 TRBV18 TRBD2 . CASSSRPGTSESETQYF TGTGCCAGCTCATCCAGACCCGGGACTAGCGAGTCCGAGACCCAGTACTTC
TRBJ1-1 TRBV25-1 . . CASSERTGLKAFF TGTGCCAGCAGTGAGCGGACGGGACTTAAAGCTTTCTTT
TRBJ2-7 TRBV5-8 TRBD1 . CASSLFAGTGTYEQYF TGTGCCAGCAGCTTGTTTGCCGGGACAGGGACCTACGAGCAGTACTTC
TRBJ1-1 TRBV5-4 TRBD1 . CASSPGQGNTEAFF TGTGCCAGCAGCCCGGGACAGGGGAACACTGAAGCTTTCTTT
TRBJ1-1 TRBV5-4 TRBD1 . CASSFDRGSAEAFF TGTGCCAGCAGCTTCGACAGGGGCTCCGCTGAAGCTTTCTTT
TRBJ2-1 TRBV4-2 TRBD2 once CASSQDYGGASEQFF TGTGCCAGCAGCCAAGACTACGGGGGGGCCTCTGAGCAGTTCTTC
TRBJ1-4 TRBV19 TRBD1 . CASSTTGATNEKLFF TGTGCCAGTAGTACGACAGGGGCGACTAATGAAAAACTGTTTTTT
TRBJ2-7 TRBV11-3 TRBD1 . CASSTGTGRNEQYF TGTGCCAGCAGCACCGGGACAGGCCGCAACGAGCAGTACTTC
TRBJ1-3 TRBV5-1 . . CASSPGGGAGNTIYF TGCGCCAGCAGCCCCGGTGGAGGGGCTGGAAACACCATATATTTT
TRBJ1-2 TRBV6-1 TRBD1 . CASSERRGLGYTF TGTGCCAGCAGTGAGCGCAGGGGGCTTGGCTACACCTTC
TRBJ1-4 TRBV28 TRBD1 . CASSRGQGLGEKLFF TGTGCCAGCTCGAGGGGACAGGGGTTGGGGGAAAAACTGTTTTTT
TRBJ1-2 TRBV7-2 . few CASSLADSDRGYTF TGTGCCAGCAGCTTAGCGGACAGCGATCGTGGCTACACCTTC
TRBJ1-2 TRBV7-2 TRBD1 . CASSLSTGDYGYTF TGTGCCAGCAGCTTATCTACAGGGGACTATGGCTACACCTTC
TRBJ1-4 TRBV3-1/TRBV3-2 TRBD1 . CASSSRQGDSNEKLFF TGTGCCAGCAGCTCCCGACAGGGGGACTCTAATGAAAAACTGTTTTTT
TRBJ1-2 TRBV11-2 . . CASSYLGGVFGYTF TGTGCCAGCAGCTATCTAGGGGGAGTTTTTGGCTACACCTTC
TRBJ1-6 TRBV5-1 . . CASSEDAGRSPLHF TGCGCCAGCAGCGAGGACGCGGGTCGATCACCCCTCCACTTT
TRBJ1-4 TRBV7-6 TRBD1 few CASSSLQGGDEKLFF TGTGCCAGCAGTTCCCTACAGGGGGGTGATGAAAAACTGTTTTTT
TRBJ1-1 TRBV7-6 . . CASSLAHGSAFF TGTGCCAGCAGCTTAGCGCACGGGTCCGCTTTCTTT
TRBJ2-1 TRBV7-2 TRBD2 . CASSLARTSGFNEQFF TGTGCCAGCAGCCTAGCTAGGACTAGCGGCTTCAATGAGCAGTTCTTC
TRBJ2-2 TRBV30 TRBD1 . CAWSYPDRAYTGELFF TGTGCCTGGAGCTATCCGGACAGGGCCTACACCGGGGAGCTGTTTTTT
TRBJ1-1 TRBV5-1 TRBD1 . CASSGGTENTEAFF TGCGCCAGCAGCGGTGGGACAGAGAACACTGAAGCTTTCTTT